These 6 T cell receptor beta chains were all obtained from the same sample, sequenced in a study of blood T cell repertoires in COVID-19. TCRdb's copy holds only in-frame clones and misses some; the assay was immunoSEQ multiplex PCR. The sample holds a few hundred thousand clones, about nine tenths seen once. Sequencing was carried out using peripheral blood. Source of these receptors: a man aged 50 to 60 with acute or convalescent COVID-19.

The CDR3 nucleotides read TGTGCCAGCAGCCCCGACAGGGAGCACTATGGCTACACCTTC. Its protein product is CASSPDREHYGYTF. The chain links TRBV7-3 to TRBJ1-2; 7 nucleotides agree with TRBD1. The CDR3 is 14 residues long. The V and J ends lost 5 bases and 3 bases, in that order; junction bases with no gene match: 6. CDR1 SGHTA and CDR2 FQGTGA come from the germline V gene.

This clone was seen only once. The rearrangement links TRBV5-1 to TRBJ2-2; 8 positions match TRBD1. Germline lookup yields CDR1 SGHRS and CDR2 YFSETQ. V was clipped by 3 bases and J by 5 bases; unmatched bases: 6. CDR3 size: 15 residues. CDR3 residues: CASSSRQGTTGELFF. CDR3 DNA: TGCGCCAGCAGCTCCCGACAGGGGACAACCGGGGAGCTGTTTTTT.

This chain connects TRBV19 to TRBJ1-5; D uncertain. This CDR3 has 20 residues. The germline V gene encodes CDR1 LNHDA and CDR2 SQIVND (reference sequence). The V gene lost 3 bases and the J gene lost 4 bases, with 28 bases spanning the gap. DNA for the CDR3: TGTGCCAGTAGTATTTTTAGAGGTCGGGCCGCCTGGGGAGGTAATCAGCCCCAGCATTTT. Translation gives CASSIFRGRAAWGGNQPQHF.

This chain uses TRBV4-1 with TRBJ1-4; possibly TRBD1 for D (5 bases). Germline lookup yields CDR1 MGHRA and CDR2 YSYEKL. The V and J ends lost 1 base and 4 bases respectively, with 13 bases between them. The CDR3 runs to 16 residues. CDR3 in amino acids: CASSQGAYRGNEKLFF. Here the CDR3 DNA reads TGCGCCAGCAGCCAAGGTGCGTATAGGGGTAATGAAAAACTGTTTTTT.

V is TRBV27 and J is TRBJ2-5, with D possibly being TRBD2 (7 bases). Trimming stripped 6 bases from V and 5 bases from J, with 13 bases between. The V gene's germline CDR1 is MNHEY and CDR2 SMNVEV (reference sequence). This CDR3 region has 13 residues. The CDR3 nucleotides are TGTGCCAGCAGATCTTGGGGGGGCGAGACCCAGTACTTC. It translates to CASRSWGGETQYF.

The chain combines TRBV24-1 with TRBJ1-2, with D unclear. Germline CDR1 reads KGHDR; CDR2 reads SFDVKD. The CDR3 is 14 amino acids. Trimming removed 0 bases from V and 2 bases from J, with 6 bases in between. The CDR3 loop reads CATSDLNQNYGYTF. The CDR3 DNA is TGTGCCACCAGTGATTTGAATCAGAACTATGGCTACACCTTC.